Below, 32 T cell receptor beta chains from the same sample are listed, as sequenced in a study of identical twins. TCRdb processed the 5' RACE reads anew with MiXCR; each CDR3 protein has one entry. The sample lists a few hundred thousand distinct CDR3 sequences, about 9% occurring once. Sequenced input: naive T cells sorted from blood. All receptors derive from a woman in her 50s in good health.

The rearrangement joins TRBV5-1 to TRBJ2-4; possible D gene TRBD2, 6 bases. The CDR3 is 13 amino acids. The germline V gene encodes CDR1 SGHRS and CDR2 YFSETQ. V shed 4 bases and J shed 6 bases, with 11 bases lying between them. For the CDR3, the DNA is TGCGCCAGCAGCCAAGTGGGGGGAAACATTCAGTACTTC. Encoded protein: CASSQVGGNIQYF.

This clonotype was found many times. This sequence joins TRBV5-6 and TRBJ1-6; 12 positions match TRBD1. The CDR3 loop spans 15 amino acids. With V trimmed by 2 bases and J by 14 bases, 8 bases remained unmatched. CDR1 is SGHDT, CDR2 YYEEEE, per germline. CDR3: CASSFGTGGVRALHF. CDR3 coding DNA: TGTGCCAGCAGCTTCGGGACAGGGGGCGTTCGGGCCCTCCACTTT.

This clonotype was counted many times. The chain couples TRBV29-1 to TRBJ2-3; D remains unclear. From germline, CDR1 is SQVTM and CDR2 ANQGSEA. The germline V and J ends were trimmed by 3 bases and 4 bases, with 8 bases remaining between them. The CDR3 has 12 residues. The CDR3 reads CSVDVYADTQYF. CDR3 sequence (DNA): TGCAGCGTTGATGTTTACGCAGATACGCAGTATTTT.

V gene TRBV6-5 combines with J gene TRBJ1-1, with 8 bases lining up with TRBD1. Per the germline V gene, CDR1 is MNHEY and CDR2 is SVGAGI. J gave up 6 bases and V 5 bases, and 5 bases lay outside the gene matches. This CDR3 has 13 amino acids. The CDR3 DNA reads as TGTGCCAGCAGTCAAGGGACAGGCCCTGAAGCTTTCTTT. Amino acids: CASSQGTGPEAFF.

This clonotype appeared a few times. The chain couples TRBV6-5 to TRBJ1-2; D not resolved. This CDR3 contains 12 residues. V was cut by 6 bases and J by 3 bases, with 8 bases left in between. CDR1 is MNHEY, CDR2 SVGAGI, per germline. The CDR3 region is CASSPHHYGYTF. DNA for the CDR3: TGTGCCAGCAGCCCTCATCACTATGGCTACACCTTC.

The chain has TRBV15 and TRBJ2-5; D is uncertain. The ends were cut back, 0 bases at V and 4 bases at J, with 15 bases in the middle. This CDR3 has 16 amino acids. CDR1 LNHNV and CDR2 YYDKDF come from the germline V gene (reference sequence). CDR3 DNA sequence: TGTGCCACCAGCAGAGAGGCCAGGTTGATGGGAGAGACCCAGTACTTC. Translation gives CATSREARLMGETQYF.

This clonotype was seen only a few times. The rearrangement joins TRBV24-1 to TRBJ2-7, with 8 positions matching TRBD1. Looked up from germline, CDR1 is KGHDR and CDR2 is SFDVKD. V lost 3 bases and J lost 2; bases outside the gene matches: 2. The CDR3 covers 14 residues. Here the CDR3 reads CATSDGTGTYEQYF. CDR3 in DNA: TGTGCCACCAGTGATGGGACAGGAACCTACGAGCAGTACTTC.

This clonotype has a count of ten or more. The rearrangement joins TRBV29-1 to TRBJ2-3; the match to TRBD2 covers 8 bases. Germline V CDR1 and CDR2: SQVTM, ANQGSEA. J was trimmed by 4 bases and V by 5 bases; bases with no gene match: 8. The CDR3 has 14 residues. The DNA of the CDR3 is TGCAGCGTTAGTAGCGGGACCCACCCAGATACGCAGTATTTT. It codes for CSVSSGTHPDTQYF.

In its sample, this clonotype was seen a few times. The chain employs TRBV9 and TRBJ2-7, with D perhaps matching TRBD1 (6 bases). Between the trimmed V and J ends, which lost 0 bases and 6 bases, there was a span of 19 bases. Germline CDR1 and CDR2: SGDLS and YYNGEE. The CDR3 has 16 residues. The CDR3 DNA reads TGTGCCAGCAGCGTAGCTTTTGCAGGGGCGTCGTCCGAGCAGTACTTC. Translating gives CASSVAFAGASSEQYF.

The gene calls are TRBV9 and TRBJ2-4; D is ambiguous. V shed 4 bases and J shed 1 base, with 15 bases lying between them. CDR1 and CDR2 (germline): SGDLS, YYNGEE. The CDR3 loop spans 16 amino acids. CDR3 sequence: CASSISTDGAKNIQYF. The CDR3 DNA follows: TGTGCCAGCAGCATTTCCACCGATGGGGCCAAAAACATTCAGTACTTC.

The rearrangement links TRBV7-8 to TRBJ2-3; unclear D gene. CDR1 is SGHVS and CDR2 is FQNEAQ in the germline V gene. The CDR3 has 14 amino acids. V was cut by 5 bases and J by 3 bases, with 12 bases left in between. CDR3 residues: CASSPWWGTDTQYF. CDR3 DNA sequence: TGTGCCAGCAGCCCTTGGTGGGGTACAGATACGCAGTATTTT.

The CDR3 sequence: CASSLGPLYEQYF. The CDR3 nucleotides read TGTGCCAGCAGCTTAGGTCCCCTCTACGAGCAGTACTTC. V is TRBV7-9 and J is TRBJ2-7; no clear D gene. This CDR3 contains 13 residues. The germline CDR1 and CDR2 sequences are SEHNR and FQNEAQ (reference sequence). Trimming removed 1 base from V and 3 bases from J, with 7 bases in between.

This clonotype turned up a few times. The CDR3 DNA sequence: TGCAGTGCCACCGGCTGGTTAGGGGAGCTGTTTTTT. Encoded protein: CSATGWLGELFF. The gene calls are TRBV20-1 and TRBJ2-2; D is undetermined. The CDR3 has 12 residues. Germline loops: CDR1 DFQATT, CDR2 SNEGSKA (reference sequence). Trimming pared 6 bases from V and 8 bases from J, leaving 13 bases between.

Ten or more counts support this clonotype. The gene calls are TRBV7-8 and TRBJ2-2; no clear D gene. CDR1 is SGHVS, CDR2 FQNEAQ, per germline. The CDR3 runs 13 residues. Trimming stripped 4 bases from V and 5 bases from J, with 8 bases between. The CDR3 is CASSSPGTGELFF. The CDR3 DNA follows: TGTGCCAGCAGCTCCCCGGGTACCGGGGAGCTGTTTTTT.

The genes are TRBV29-1 and TRBJ2-7; the D is unclear. Between the trimmed V and J ends, which lost 4 bases and 5 bases, there was a span of 9 bases. The CDR3 consists of 11 residues. CDR1 is SQVTM and CDR2 is ANQGSEA in the germline V gene. The CDR3 here is CSVVILNEQYV. CDR3 nucleotides: TGCAGCGTTGTCATCTTGAACGAGCAGTACGTC.

A few counts support this clonotype. The chain links TRBV20-1 to TRBJ2-1; no clear D. The V end was cut by 3 bases, the J end by 0 bases, with 12 bases between. Germline-derived CDR1 and CDR2 are DFQATT and SNEGSKA (reference sequence). This CDR3 spans 15 amino acids. The CDR3 loop reads CSASPAPSSYNEQFF. Written as DNA, the CDR3 is TGCAGTGCTAGCCCCGCACCGAGCTCCTACAATGAGCAGTTCTTC.

At least ten counts were recorded for this clonotype. This chain links TRBV4-2 with TRBJ2-5; 7 bases line up with TRBD2. The length of the CDR3 is 16 residues. The V gene's germline CDR1 is LGHNA and CDR2 YNFKEQ. Trimming removed 0 bases from V and 2 bases from J; junction bases left unmatched: 6. The CDR3 DNA reads as TGTGCCAGCAGCCAAGATTGGGGCGGGGGACAAGAGACCCAGTACTTC. Its translation: CASSQDWGGGQETQYF.

The gene calls are TRBV12-3 or TRBV12-4 and TRBJ2-4; D unclear. V dropped 6 bases and J dropped 4 bases, with 13 bases sitting between them. The CDR3 spans 14 residues. DNA of the CDR3: TGTGCCAGCAGCCGACCCCCCGGGAAAAACATTCAGTACTTC. Encoded protein: CASSRPPGKNIQYF.

The chain has TRBV20-1 and TRBJ2-1; D is uncertain. Germline loops: CDR1 DFQATT, CDR2 SNEGSKA (reference sequence). The CDR3 has 12 amino acids. Trimming pared 7 bases from V and 2 bases from J, leaving 9 bases between. This CDR3 reads CSVLDPYNEQFF. The CDR3 bases are TGCAGTGTATTAGATCCCTACAATGAGCAGTTCTTC.

The chain recombines TRBV20-1 with TRBJ2-5; unclear D gene. In germline, CDR1 is DFQATT, CDR2 SNEGSKA (reference sequence). The CDR3 runs to 10 residues. Trimming removed 6 bases at V and 2 bases at J, with 4 bases between. CDR3 in DNA: TGCAGTGCGGAGCAAGAGACCCAGTACTTC. It codes for CSAEQETQYF.

Details on this clonotype: A read error is possible here, since a much larger clone lies one base away. The V and J genes are TRBV11-2 and TRBJ2-6, with TRBD2 matching over 12 bases. Germline CDR1 reads SGHAT; CDR2 reads FQNNGV. The CDR3 is 17 amino acids. In nucleotides, the CDR3 is TGTGCCAGCAGCCCAAGACTAGCGGGAGCTGGGGCCAACGTCCTGCCTTTC. Translating gives CASSPRLAGAGANVLPF.

CDR3 protein: CASSLGDNTGELFF. In DNA, the CDR3 is TGTGCCAGCAGTTTGGGCGACAACACCGGGGAGCTGTTTTTT. The rearrangement uses TRBV28 and TRBJ2-2; D is undetermined. The CDR3 sequence is 14 residues long. The germline V gene has CDR1 MDHEN and CDR2 SYDVKM. V was pared by 3 bases and J by 2 bases, with 7 bases between.

This clonotype was found many times. The chain carries TRBV6-5 and TRBJ1-4; D unresolved. V was shortened by 6 bases and J by 3 bases, with 5 bases between the two germline ends. The germline gives CDR1 MNHEY, CDR2 SVGAGI. The CDR3 totals 12 residues. The CDR3 coding sequence is TGTGCCAGCAGACGGCCTAATGAAAAACTGTTTTTT. Its translation is CASRRPNEKLFF.

In its sample, this clonotype was seen many times. The chain's CDR3 is CASSFSGLDYGYTF. The CDR3 DNA reads as TGCGCCAGCAGCTTCTCGGGACTAGACTATGGCTACACCTTC. The J gene is TRBJ1-2, the V gene TRBV5-1; D may be TRBD1 (5 bases). Trimming took 2 bases from V and 3 from J, leaving 11 bases between them. Per the germline V gene, CDR1 is SGHRS and CDR2 is YFSETQ. This CDR3 has 14 amino acids.

This clonotype was recorded at least ten times. The chain recombines TRBV12-3 or TRBV12-4 with TRBJ2-7, with 9 nucleotides matching TRBD1. The V gene end was trimmed by 6 bases and the J gene end by 4 bases; junction bases not matched to a gene: 7. The CDR3 consists of 14 residues. CDR3 nucleotide sequence: TGTGCCAGCAGGGGCGGGGACAGGGCTTACGAGCAGTACTTC. This codes for CASRGGDRAYEQYF.

J is TRBJ2-4 and V is TRBV6-5; 9 bases are a match to TRBD1. Germline lookup yields CDR1 MNHEY and CDR2 SVGAGI. The junction had 6 bases not matched to a gene; V was cut back by 4 bases and J by 2 bases. The CDR3 totals 16 residues. CDR3 region: CASSSWTGESKNIQYF. CDR3 sequence (DNA): TGTGCCAGCAGTTCATGGACAGGGGAATCCAAAAACATTCAGTACTTC.

Only a few counts were recorded for this clonotype. This rearrangement joins TRBV30 to TRBJ1-1; a weak D match, TRBD1 (5 bases). The CDR3 is 13 residues long. The germline V and J ends were trimmed by 0 bases and 4 bases, with 9 bases remaining between them. Germline CDR1 reads GTSNPN; CDR2 reads SVGIG (reference sequence). Here the CDR3 reads CAWSVGVGTEAFF. For the CDR3, the DNA is TGTGCCTGGAGTGTGGGGGTAGGCACTGAAGCTTTCTTT.

The table lists this clonotype with many counts. The chain couples TRBV5-1 to TRBJ1-2; D uncertain. The V gene lost 4 bases and the J gene lost 8 bases, with 12 bases spanning the gap. From germline, CDR1 is SGHRS and CDR2 YFSETQ. The CDR3 consists of 12 residues. CDR3 amino acids: CASSLSGEGYTF. DNA of the CDR3: TGCGCCAGCAGCCTCTCCGGGGAAGGCTACACCTTC. Filled out from reference TRBV5-1 and TRBJ1-2, the complete variable domain reads KAGVTQTPRYLIKTRGQQVTLSCSPISGHRSVSWYQQTPGQGLQFLFEYFSETQRNKGNFPGRFSGRQFSNSRSEMNVSTLELGDSALYLCASSLSGEGYTFGSGTRLTVV.

This clonotype was seen many times. This chain uses TRBV30 with TRBJ2-7; TRBD1 agrees at 9 bases. With 2 bases clipped from V and 6 bases from J, the junction kept 5 bases outside the gene matches. Germline V CDR1 and CDR2: GTSNPN, SVGIG (reference sequence). The length of the CDR3 is 13 residues. The CDR3 is CAWSWGTGSEQYV. The CDR3 coding sequence is TGTGCCTGGAGTTGGGGGACAGGGTCCGAGCAGTACGTC.

The table lists this clonotype with a few counts. The chain joins TRBV5-1 to TRBJ2-1, with TRBD2 identical over 12 bases. There are 16 residues in the CDR3. V trimming: 3 bases; J trimming: 7 bases; junction bases outside the gene matches: 8. The germline V gene encodes CDR1 SGHRS and CDR2 YFSETQ. The DNA for the CDR3 is TGCGCCAGCAGCTCCCGACTAGCGGGAGCGAGGAATGAGCAGTTCTTC. Residues: CASSSRLAGARNEQFF.

This rearrangement joins TRBV6-5 to TRBJ2-3, with 10 positions matching TRBD2. Unmatched junction bases numbered 4, after V lost 6 bases and J lost 1 base. Per germline, CDR1 MNHEY and CDR2 SVGAGI. The CDR3 is made up of 15 amino acids. The CDR3 nucleotides read TGTGCCAGCAGATCTAGCGGGAGCCGCACAGATACGCAGTATTTT. It specifies CASRSSGSRTDTQYF.

The chain recombines TRBV12-3 or TRBV12-4 with TRBJ2-5, with D possibly being TRBD2 (5 bases). Between the trimmed V and J ends, which lost 7 bases and 4 bases, there was a span of 16 bases. The CDR3 consists of 14 residues. The CDR3 DNA reads TGTGCCAGCACTGCGGCGGGTTTAAGAGAGACCCAGTACTTC. It yields the protein CASTAAGLRETQYF.